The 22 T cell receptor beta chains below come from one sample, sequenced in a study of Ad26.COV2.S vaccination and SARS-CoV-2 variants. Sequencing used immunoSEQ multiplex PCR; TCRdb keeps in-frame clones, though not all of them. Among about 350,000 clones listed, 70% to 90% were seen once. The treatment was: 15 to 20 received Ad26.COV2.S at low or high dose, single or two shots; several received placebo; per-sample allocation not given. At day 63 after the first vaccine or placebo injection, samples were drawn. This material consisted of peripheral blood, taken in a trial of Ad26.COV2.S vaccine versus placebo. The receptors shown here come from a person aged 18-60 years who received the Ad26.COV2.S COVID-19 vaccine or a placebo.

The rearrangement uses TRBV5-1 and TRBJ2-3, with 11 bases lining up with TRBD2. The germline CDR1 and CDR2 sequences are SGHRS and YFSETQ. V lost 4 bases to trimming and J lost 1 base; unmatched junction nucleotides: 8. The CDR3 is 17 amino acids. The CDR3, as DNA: TGCGCCAGCAGCCCCGGACTAGCGGGCCCCCGCACAGATACGCAGTATTTT. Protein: CASSPGLAGPRTDTQYF.

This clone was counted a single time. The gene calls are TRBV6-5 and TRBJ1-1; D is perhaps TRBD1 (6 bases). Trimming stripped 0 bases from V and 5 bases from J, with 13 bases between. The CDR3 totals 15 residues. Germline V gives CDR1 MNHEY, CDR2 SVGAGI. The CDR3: CASSYSRRGWTEAFF. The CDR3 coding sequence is TGTGCCAGCAGTTACTCGAGGAGGGGGTGGACTGAAGCTTTCTTT.

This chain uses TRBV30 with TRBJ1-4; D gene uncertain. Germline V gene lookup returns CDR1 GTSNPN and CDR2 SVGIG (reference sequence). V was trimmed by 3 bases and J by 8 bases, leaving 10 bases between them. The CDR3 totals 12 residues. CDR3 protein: CAWSPRVEKLFF. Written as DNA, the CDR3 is TGTGCCTGGAGCCCCCGGGTAGAAAAACTGTTTTTT. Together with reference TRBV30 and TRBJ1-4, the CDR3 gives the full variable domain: SQTIHQWPATLVQPVGSPLSLECTVEGTSNPNLYWYRQAAGRGLQLLFYSVGIGQISSEVPQNLSASRPQDRQFILSSKKLLLSDSGFYLCAWSPRVEKLFFGSGTQLSVL.

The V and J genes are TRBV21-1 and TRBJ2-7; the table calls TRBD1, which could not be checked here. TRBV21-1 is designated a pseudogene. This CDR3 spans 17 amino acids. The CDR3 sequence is CASSGGDRDRVAYEQYF. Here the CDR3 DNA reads TGTGCCAGCAGCGGGGGAGACCGGGACAGGGTGGCCTACGAGCAGTACTTC.

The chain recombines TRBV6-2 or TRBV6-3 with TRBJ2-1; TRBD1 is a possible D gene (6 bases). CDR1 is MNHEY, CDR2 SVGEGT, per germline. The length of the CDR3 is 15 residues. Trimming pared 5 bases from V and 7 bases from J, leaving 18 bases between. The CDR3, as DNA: TGTGCCAGCAGTGTTAACAGGGTAAGGTGGAATGAGCAGTTCTTC. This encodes CASSVNRVRWNEQFF.

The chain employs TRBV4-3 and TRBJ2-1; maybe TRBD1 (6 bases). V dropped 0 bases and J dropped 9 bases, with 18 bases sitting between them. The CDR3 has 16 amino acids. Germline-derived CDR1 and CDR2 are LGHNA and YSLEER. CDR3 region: CASSQDRGGERGEQFF. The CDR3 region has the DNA TGCGCCAGCAGCCAAGACAGAGGGGGTGAAAGGGGTGAGCAGTTCTTC.

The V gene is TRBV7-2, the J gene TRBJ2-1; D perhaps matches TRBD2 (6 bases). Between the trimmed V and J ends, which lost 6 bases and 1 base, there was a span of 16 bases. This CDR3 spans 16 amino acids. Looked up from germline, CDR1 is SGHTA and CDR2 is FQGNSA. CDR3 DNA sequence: TGTGCCAGCAGTGTTAGTGGGGGGTCTTCCTACAATGAGCAGTTCTTC. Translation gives CASSVSGGSSYNEQFF.

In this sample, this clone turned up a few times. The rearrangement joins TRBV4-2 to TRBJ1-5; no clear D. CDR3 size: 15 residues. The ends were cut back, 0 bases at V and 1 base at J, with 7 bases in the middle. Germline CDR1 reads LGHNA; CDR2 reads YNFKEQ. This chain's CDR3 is CASSQERLSNQPQHF. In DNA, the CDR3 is TGTGCCAGCAGCCAAGAAAGACTGAGCAATCAGCCCCAGCATTTT.

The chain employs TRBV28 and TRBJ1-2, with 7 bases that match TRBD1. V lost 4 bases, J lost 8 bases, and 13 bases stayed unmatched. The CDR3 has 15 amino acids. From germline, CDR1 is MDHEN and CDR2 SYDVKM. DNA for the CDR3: TGTGCCAGCAGTTACGACAGGGCGTTTTTCGTCGGCTACACCTTC. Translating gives CASSYDRAFFVGYTF.

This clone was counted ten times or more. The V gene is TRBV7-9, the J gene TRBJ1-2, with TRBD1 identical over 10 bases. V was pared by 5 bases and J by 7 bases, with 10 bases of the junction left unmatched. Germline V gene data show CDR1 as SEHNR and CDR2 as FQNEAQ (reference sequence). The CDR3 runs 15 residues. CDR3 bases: TGTGCCAGCAGCCAAGGGACAGGGGCACTTGCTGGCTACACCTTC. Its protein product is CASSQGTGALAGYTF.

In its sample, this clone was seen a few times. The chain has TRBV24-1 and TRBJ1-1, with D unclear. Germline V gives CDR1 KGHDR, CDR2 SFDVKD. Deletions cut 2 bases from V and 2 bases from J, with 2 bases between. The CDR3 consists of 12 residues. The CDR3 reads CATSDYNTEAFF. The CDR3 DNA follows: TGTGCCACCAGTGATTATAACACTGAAGCTTTCTTT.

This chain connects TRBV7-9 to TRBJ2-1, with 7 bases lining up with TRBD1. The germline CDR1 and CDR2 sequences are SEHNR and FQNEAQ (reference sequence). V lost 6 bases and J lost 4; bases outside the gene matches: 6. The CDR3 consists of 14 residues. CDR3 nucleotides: TGTGCCAGCAGGCCCGGGACAGTATACAATGAGCAGTTCTTC. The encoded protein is CASRPGTVYNEQFF.

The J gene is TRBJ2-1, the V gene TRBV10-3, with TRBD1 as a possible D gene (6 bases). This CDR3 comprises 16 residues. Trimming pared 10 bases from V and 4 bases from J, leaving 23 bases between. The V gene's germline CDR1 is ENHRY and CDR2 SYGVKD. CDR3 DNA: TGTGCCACGGCCCAAGGGGGACAAAGTTTGTACAATGAGCAGTTCTTC. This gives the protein CATAQGGQSLYNEQFF.

CDR3 coding DNA: TGCAGCGTTCAGGGGGTATCCTACGAGCAGTACTTC. Protein sequence: CSVQGVSYEQYF. The chain combines TRBV29-1 with TRBJ2-7, with TRBD1 matching 7 bases. J gave up 1 base and V 5 bases, and 2 bases lay outside the gene matches. The CDR3 has 12 residues. The germline V gene encodes CDR1 SQVTM and CDR2 ANQGSEA.

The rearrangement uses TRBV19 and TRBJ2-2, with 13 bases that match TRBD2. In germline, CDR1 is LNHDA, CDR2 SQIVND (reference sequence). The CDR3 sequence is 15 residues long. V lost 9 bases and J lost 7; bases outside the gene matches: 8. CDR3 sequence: CASRRLAGGDGELFF. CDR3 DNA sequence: TGTGCCAGCAGAAGACTAGCGGGGGGCGACGGGGAGCTGTTTTTT.

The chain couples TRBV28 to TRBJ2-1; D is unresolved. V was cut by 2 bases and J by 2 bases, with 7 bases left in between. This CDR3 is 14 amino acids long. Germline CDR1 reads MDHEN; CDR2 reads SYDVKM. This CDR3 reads CASSLATTYNEQFF. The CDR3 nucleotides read TGTGCCAGCAGTTTAGCCACTACCTACAATGAGCAGTTCTTC.

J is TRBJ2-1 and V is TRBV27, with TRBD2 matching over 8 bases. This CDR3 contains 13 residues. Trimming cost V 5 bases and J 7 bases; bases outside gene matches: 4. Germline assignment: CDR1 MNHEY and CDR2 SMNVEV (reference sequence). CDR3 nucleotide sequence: TGTGCCAGCAGTCGCGGGGGGCCTAATGAGCAGTTCTTC. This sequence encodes CASSRGGPNEQFF.

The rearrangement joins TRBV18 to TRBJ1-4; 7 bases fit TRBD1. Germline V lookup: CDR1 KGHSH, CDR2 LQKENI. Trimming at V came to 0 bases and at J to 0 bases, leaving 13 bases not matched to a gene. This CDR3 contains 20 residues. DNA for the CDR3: TGTGCCAGCTCACCACCGGGCCCCGGGACAGCGCAATCAACTAATGAAAAACTGTTTTTT. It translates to CASSPPGPGTAQSTNEKLFF.

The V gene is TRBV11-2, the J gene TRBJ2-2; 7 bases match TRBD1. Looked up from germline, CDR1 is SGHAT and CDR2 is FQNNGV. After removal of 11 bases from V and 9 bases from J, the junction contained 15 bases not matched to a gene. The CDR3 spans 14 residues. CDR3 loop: CAAGQDKAGRELFF. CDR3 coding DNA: TGTGCCGCCGGACAGGACAAGGCCGGGAGGGAGCTGTTTTTT.

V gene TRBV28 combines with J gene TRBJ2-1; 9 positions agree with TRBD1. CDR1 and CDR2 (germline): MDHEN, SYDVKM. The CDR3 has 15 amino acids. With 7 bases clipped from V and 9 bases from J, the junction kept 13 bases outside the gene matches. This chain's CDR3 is CASTREGQGKGEQFF. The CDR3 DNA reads TGTGCCAGCACCCGAGAGGGACAGGGAAAGGGTGAGCAGTTCTTC. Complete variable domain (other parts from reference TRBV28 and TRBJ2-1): DVKVTQSSRYLVKRTGEKVFLECVQDMDHENMFWYRQDPGLGLRLIYFSYDVKMKEKGDIPEGYSVSREKKERFSLILESASTNQTSMYLCASTREGQGKGEQFFGPGTRLTVL.

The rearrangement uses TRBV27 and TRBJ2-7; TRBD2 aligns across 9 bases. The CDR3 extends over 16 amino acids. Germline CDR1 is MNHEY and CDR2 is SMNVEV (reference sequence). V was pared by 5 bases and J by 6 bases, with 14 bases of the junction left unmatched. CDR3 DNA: TGTGCCAGCAGTCCAAATCAGGCGGGAGGGCCCCGCGAGCAGTACTTC. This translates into CASSPNQAGGPREQYF.

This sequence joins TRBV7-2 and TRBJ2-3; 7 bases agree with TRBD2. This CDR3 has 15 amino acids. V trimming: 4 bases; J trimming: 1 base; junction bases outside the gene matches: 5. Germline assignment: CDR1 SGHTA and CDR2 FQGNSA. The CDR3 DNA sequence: TGTGCCAGCAGCTCTCTAGCGGTCCGCACAGATACGCAGTATTTT. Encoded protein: CASSSLAVRTDTQYF.